This section outlines one T cell receptor (beta chain) sequence together with its context. Repertoires were generated with immunoSEQ multiplex PCR, while TCRdb's copy carries only in-frame clones and drops some. The sample includes tens of thousands of clones, roughly nine tenths of them seen just once. The data were taken from a study of neoadjuvant anti-PD-1 for oral cavity cancer. Study at large: Patients without progression got a fourth dose around day 43.

The time point: after neoadjuvant nivolumab, at surgical resection. Germline CDR1 reads SGHAT; CDR2 reads FQNNGV. This CDR3 comprises 14 residues. The V end was cut by 2 bases, the J end by 4 bases, with 8 bases between. The V and J genes are TRBV11-2 and TRBJ2-2; D gene ambiguous. This TCR was recovered from a person aged 40 to 85 with oral cavity squamous cell carcinoma. This material consisted of PBMCs, taken after nivolumab (anti-PD-1) treatment. The CDR3 here is CASSLLPLTGELFF. CDR3 DNA sequence: TGTGCCAGCAGCTTACTGCCGCTCACCGGGGAGCTGTTTTTT.